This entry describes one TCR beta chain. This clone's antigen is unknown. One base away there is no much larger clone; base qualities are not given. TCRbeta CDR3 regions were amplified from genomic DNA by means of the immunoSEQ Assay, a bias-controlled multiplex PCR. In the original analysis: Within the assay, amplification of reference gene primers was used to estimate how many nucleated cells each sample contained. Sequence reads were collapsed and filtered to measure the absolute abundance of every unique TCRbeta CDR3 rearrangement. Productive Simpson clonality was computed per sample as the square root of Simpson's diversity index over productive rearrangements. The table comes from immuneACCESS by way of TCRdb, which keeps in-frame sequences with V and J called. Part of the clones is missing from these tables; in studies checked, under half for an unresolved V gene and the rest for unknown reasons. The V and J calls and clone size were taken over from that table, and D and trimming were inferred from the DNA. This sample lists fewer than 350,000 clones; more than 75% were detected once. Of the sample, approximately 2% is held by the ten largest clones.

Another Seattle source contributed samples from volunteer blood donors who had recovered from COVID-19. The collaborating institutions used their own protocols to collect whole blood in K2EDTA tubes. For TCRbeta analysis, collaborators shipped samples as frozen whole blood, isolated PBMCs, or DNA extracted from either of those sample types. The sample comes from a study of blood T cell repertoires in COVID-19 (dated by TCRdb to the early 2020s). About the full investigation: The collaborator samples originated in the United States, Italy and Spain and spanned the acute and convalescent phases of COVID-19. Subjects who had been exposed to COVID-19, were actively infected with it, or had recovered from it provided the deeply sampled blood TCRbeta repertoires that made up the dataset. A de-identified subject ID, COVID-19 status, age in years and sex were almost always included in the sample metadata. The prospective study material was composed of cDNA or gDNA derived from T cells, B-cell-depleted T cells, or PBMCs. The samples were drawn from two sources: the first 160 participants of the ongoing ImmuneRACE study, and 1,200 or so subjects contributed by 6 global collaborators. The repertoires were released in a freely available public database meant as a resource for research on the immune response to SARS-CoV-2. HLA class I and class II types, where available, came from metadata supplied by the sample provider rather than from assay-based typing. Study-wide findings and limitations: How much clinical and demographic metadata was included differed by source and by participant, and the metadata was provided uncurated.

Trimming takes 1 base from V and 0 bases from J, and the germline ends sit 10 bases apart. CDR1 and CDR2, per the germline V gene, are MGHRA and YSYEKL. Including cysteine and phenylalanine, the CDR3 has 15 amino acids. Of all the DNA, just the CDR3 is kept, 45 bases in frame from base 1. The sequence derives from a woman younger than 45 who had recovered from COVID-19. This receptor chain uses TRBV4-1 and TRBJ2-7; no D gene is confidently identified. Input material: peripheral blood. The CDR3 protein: CASSQGPRSSYEQYF. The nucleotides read TGCGCCAGCAGCCAAGGGCCGAGGAGCTCCTACGAGCAGTACTTC.